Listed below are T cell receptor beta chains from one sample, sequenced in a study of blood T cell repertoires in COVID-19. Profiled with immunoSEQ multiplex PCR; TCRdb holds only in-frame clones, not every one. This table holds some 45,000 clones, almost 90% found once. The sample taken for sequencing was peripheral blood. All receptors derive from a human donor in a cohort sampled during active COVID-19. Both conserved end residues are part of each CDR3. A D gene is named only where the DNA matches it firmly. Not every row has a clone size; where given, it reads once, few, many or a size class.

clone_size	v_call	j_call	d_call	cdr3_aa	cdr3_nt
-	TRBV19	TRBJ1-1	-	CASKPQQGQGTEAFF	TGTGCCAGTAAGCCTCAACAGGGCCAGGGCACTGAAGCTTTCTTT
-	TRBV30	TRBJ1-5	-	CAWSTGINQPQHF	TGTGCCTGGAGTACGGGAATCAATCAGCCCCAGCATTTT
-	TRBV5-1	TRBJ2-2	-	CASSLELLPGELFF	TGCGCCAGCAGCTTGGAACTCCTCCCCGGGGAGCTGTTTTTT
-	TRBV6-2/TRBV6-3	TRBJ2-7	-	CASSYDGRGYEQYF	TGTGCCAGCAGTTACGATGGCAGGGGCTACGAGCAGTACTTC
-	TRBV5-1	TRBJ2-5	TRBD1	CASSWRGGLQETQYF	TGCGCCAGCAGCTGGCGAGGGGGCCTCCAAGAGACCCAGTACTTC
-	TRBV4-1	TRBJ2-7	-	CASSHTEDSATYEQYF	TGCGCCAGCAGTCATACGGAGGACAGCGCTACCTACGAGCAGTACTTC
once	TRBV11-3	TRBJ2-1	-	CASRGGREQFF	TGTGCCAGCAGGGGGGGAAGGGAGCAGTTCTTC
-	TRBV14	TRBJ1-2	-	CASSPKRSSDGYTF	TGTGCCAGCAGCCCCAAAAGGAGTAGTGATGGCTACACCTTC
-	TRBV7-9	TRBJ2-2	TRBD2	CASSLAWGTTAVGELFF	TGTGCCAGCAGCTTAGCTTGGGGGACTACTGCTGTCGGGGAGCTGTTTTTT
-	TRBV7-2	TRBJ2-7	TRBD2	CASSLAVAGGPYEQYF	TGTGCCAGCAGCTTAGCGGTAGCGGGGGGGCCCTACGAGCAGTACTTC
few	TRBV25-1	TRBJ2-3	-	CASSDSITDTQYF	TGTGCCAGCAGTGATAGTATCACAGATACGCAGTATTTT
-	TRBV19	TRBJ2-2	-	CASKGGELFF	TGTGCCAGTAAGGGGGGGGAGCTGTTTTTT
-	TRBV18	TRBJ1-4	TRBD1	CASSPPGQGAEKLFF	TGTGCCAGCTCACCACCGGGACAGGGGGCAGAAAAACTGTTTTTT
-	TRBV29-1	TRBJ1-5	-	CSVARDAGEPQHF	TGCAGCGTTGCGAGGGACGCGGGGGAGCCCCAGCATTTT
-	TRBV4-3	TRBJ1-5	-	CASSQDFGVGQPQHF	TGCGCCAGCAGCCAAGATTTCGGGGTGGGGCAGCCCCAGCATTTT
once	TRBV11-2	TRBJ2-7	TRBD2	CASSQGLAGPFSYEQYF	TGTGCCAGCAGCCAGGGACTAGCGGGGCCATTCTCCTACGAGCAGTACTTC
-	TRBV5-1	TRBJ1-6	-	CASSGGGAGVSPLHF	TGCGCCAGCAGCGGGGGGGGTGCGGGAGTGTCACCCCTCCACTTT
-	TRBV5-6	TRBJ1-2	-	CASSLFLDRIEDYGYTF	TGTGCCAGCAGCCTATTCCTGGACAGAATAGAAGACTATGGCTACACCTTC
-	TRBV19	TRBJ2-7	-	CASSIYPGGSYEQYF	TGTGCCAGTAGTATATATCCGGGTGGAAGCTACGAGCAGTACTTC
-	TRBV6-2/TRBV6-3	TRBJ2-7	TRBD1	CASSYVTTGGPYEQYF	TGTGCCAGCAGTTATGTGACGACAGGGGGTCCCTACGAGCAGTACTTC
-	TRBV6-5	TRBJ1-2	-	CASSNTRGGYTF	TGTGCCAGCAGTAATACCAGGGGTGGCTACACCTTC
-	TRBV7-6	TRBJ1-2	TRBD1	CASSPYVQGDGYTF	TGTGCCAGCAGCCCATACGTCCAGGGGGATGGCTACACCTTC
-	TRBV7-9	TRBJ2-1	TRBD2	CASSLDGLEYNEQFF	TGTGCCAGCAGCTTAGACGGACTAGAATACAATGAGCAGTTCTTC
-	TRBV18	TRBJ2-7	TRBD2	CASSPQLAGDSYEQYF	TGTGCCAGCTCACCACAACTAGCGGGGGATTCCTACGAGCAGTACTTC
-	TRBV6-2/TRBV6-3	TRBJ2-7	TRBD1	CASSYGTGAPRDEQYF	TGTGCCAGCAGTTACGGGACAGGGGCCCCTCGGGACGAGCAGTACTTC
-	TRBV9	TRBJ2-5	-	CASSVGTGRETQYF	TGTGCCAGCAGCGTAGGAACGGGCCGGGAAACCCAGTACTTC
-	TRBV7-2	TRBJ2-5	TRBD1	CASSPRGRGHQETQYF	TGTGCCAGCAGCCCCCGAGGAAGGGGGCACCAAGAGACCCAGTACTTC
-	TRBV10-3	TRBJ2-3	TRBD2	CAITRLAGASTDTQYF	TGTGCCATCACCAGACTAGCGGGAGCTAGCACAGATACGCAGTATTTT
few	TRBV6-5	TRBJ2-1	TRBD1	CASSYSWTGWDNEQFF	TGTGCCAGCAGTTACTCTTGGACAGGTTGGGACAATGAGCAGTTCTTC
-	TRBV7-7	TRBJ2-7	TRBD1	CASSHVPTGALYEQYF	TGTGCTAGCAGCCACGTGCCGACAGGGGCCCTCTACGAGCAGTACTTC
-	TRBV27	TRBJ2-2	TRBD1	CASIGQGYTGELFF	TGTGCCAGCATCGGACAGGGATACACCGGGGAGCTGTTTTTT
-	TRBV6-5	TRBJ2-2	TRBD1	CASSYTGVNTGELFF	TGTGCCAGCAGTTATACAGGGGTCAACACCGGGGAGCTGTTTTTT
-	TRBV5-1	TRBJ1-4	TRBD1	CASSLDGGQLNEKLFF	TGCGCCAGCAGCTTGGACGGGGGACAGCTTAATGAAAAACTGTTTTTT
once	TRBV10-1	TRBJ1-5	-	CASSPDRGQPQHF	TGCGCCAGCAGTCCAGATAGGGGCCAGCCCCAGCATTTT
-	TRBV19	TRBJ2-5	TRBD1	CASSIKGGAETQYF	TGTGCCAGTAGTATCAAAGGGGGCGCAGAGACCCAGTACTTC
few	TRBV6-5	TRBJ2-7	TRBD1	CASSSLLRGLYEQYF	TGTGCCAGCAGTTCACTCCTCAGGGGGCTATACGAGCAGTACTTC
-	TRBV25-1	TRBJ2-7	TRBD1	CASSRTGEGEQYF	TGTGCCAGCAGTAGGACAGGCGAAGGCGAGCAGTACTTC
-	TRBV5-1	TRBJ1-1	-	CASKRGEGTEAFF	TGCGCCAGCAAGAGGGGGGAGGGCACTGAAGCTTTCTTT
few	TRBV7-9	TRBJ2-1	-	CASMSRGSGYNEQFF	TGTGCCAGCATGTCCCGTGGTAGCGGTTACAATGAGCAGTTCTTC
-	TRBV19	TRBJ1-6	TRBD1	CASTRTGLYSPLHF	TGTGCCAGTACCCGGACAGGACTATATTCACCCCTCCACTTT
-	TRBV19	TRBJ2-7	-	CASSIGLGLGYEQYF	TGTGCCAGTAGTATAGGGCTCGGACTCGGATACGAGCAGTACTTC